Below are 20 T cell receptor beta chains sequenced from a single sample in a study of cytomegalovirus exposure and HLA in healthy donors. Both 60 Vbeta primers and 13 Jbeta primers went into the PCR. Generated by immunoSEQ multiplex PCR, the TCRdb table keeps only in-frame clones and is missing some. The sample records about 150,000 clones, over 55% being singletons. Sequenced input: PBMCs. The source of these receptors is a man between 40 and 49 years old in good health and CMV-seronegative.

The chain couples TRBV19 to TRBJ2-2, with D tentatively TRBD2 (6 bases). Germline V gene sequence: CDR1 LNHDA, CDR2 SQIVND (reference sequence). The CDR3 runs to 14 residues. V lost 8 bases to trimming and J lost 0 bases, with 10 bases between them. CDR3 residues: CASRGGTNTGELFF. In nucleotides, the CDR3 is TGTGCCAGTCGTGGCGGGACGAACACCGGGGAGCTGTTTTTT.

This chain connects TRBV7-3 to TRBJ1-2; weak D call: TRBD1 (6 bases). CDR1 is SGHTA and CDR2 is FQGTGA in the germline V gene. CDR3 length equals 16 residues. The V and J ends lost 5 bases and 6 bases respectively, with 22 bases between them. CDR3 region: CASSLNGGGVGHGYTF. The CDR3 bases are TGTGCCAGCAGCCTCAATGGGGGGGGCGTAGGACATGGCTACACCTTC.

This clone occurred a few times. This chain uses TRBV6-5 with TRBJ2-7; a possible D gene is TRBD1 (6 bases). Germline V gives CDR1 MNHEY, CDR2 SVGAGI. CDR3 length: 14 amino acids. The V end lost 0 bases, the J end lost 6 bases, and 12 bases lay between the germline ends. This chain's CDR3 is CASSYSTQGLEQYF. CDR3 bases: TGTGCCAGCAGTTACTCGACACAGGGCCTCGAGCAGTACTTC.

The chain joins TRBV7-2 to TRBJ1-1; D is unresolved. This CDR3 has 12 residues. V lost 2 bases, J lost 10 bases, and 11 bases lay in between. The germline V gene encodes CDR1 SGHTA and CDR2 FQGNSA. CDR3 sequence: CASSLLFVRAFF. Written as DNA, the CDR3 is TGTGCCAGCAGCTTACTATTTGTGAGAGCTTTCTTT.

The chain links TRBV7-6 to TRBJ1-5, with D tentatively TRBD1 (5 bases). This CDR3 is 16 amino acids long. The germline V gene encodes CDR1 SGHVS and CDR2 FNYEAQ. V was cut by 0 bases and J by 6 bases, with 15 bases left in between. In DNA form, the CDR3 reads TGTGCCAGCAGCTTAGCTCCCTACAGGTTAGGTCAGCCCCAGCATTTT. Residues: CASSLAPYRLGQPQHF.

The chain links TRBV7-6 to TRBJ2-2, with 12 bases aligning to TRBD2. Unmatched junction bases numbered 7, after V lost 5 bases and J lost 3 bases. CDR1 is SGHVS and CDR2 is FNYEAQ in the germline V gene. The CDR3 consists of 17 residues. CDR3 sequence reads: CASSKASGGADTGELFF. The CDR3 bases are TGTGCCAGCAGCAAAGCTAGCGGGGGGGCGGACACCGGGGAGCTGTTTTTT.

The chain uses TRBV4-1 and TRBJ2-2, with 8 bases lining up with TRBD1. J gave up 4 bases and V 2 bases, and 6 bases lay outside the gene matches. There are 16 residues in the CDR3. Germline CDR1 and CDR2: MGHRA and YSYEKL. This chain's CDR3 is CASSQPRTGTTGELFF. DNA for the CDR3: TGCGCCAGCAGCCAACCGAGGACAGGGACCACCGGGGAGCTGTTTTTT.

In this sample, this clone turned up a few times. This rearrangement joins TRBV10-3 to TRBJ1-1; 9 bases are a match to TRBD1. The CDR3 extends over 15 amino acids. The V gene end was trimmed by 0 bases and the J gene end by 1 base; junction bases not matched to a gene: 0. Germline CDR1 is ENHRY and CDR2 is SYGVKD. The CDR3 is CAISESGQGNTEAFF. CDR3 bases: TGTGCCATCAGTGAGTCGGGACAGGGGAACACTGAAGCTTTCTTT.

The chain recombines TRBV11-2 with TRBJ2-5; TRBD2 agrees at 7 bases. Germline loops: CDR1 SGHAT, CDR2 FQNNGV. The V segment lost 2 bases and the J segment 5 bases; nucleotides outside the gene matches: 11. The CDR3 is 16 residues long. CDR3 amino acids: CASSLNVGRFGETQYF. The CDR3 bases are TGTGCCAGCAGCTTAAATGTCGGGAGGTTTGGGGAGACCCAGTACTTC.

This sequence joins TRBV2 and TRBJ2-5, with TRBD2 matching over 11 bases. Germline V gene lookup returns CDR1 SNHLY and CDR2 FYNNEI. V lost 0 bases, J lost 5 bases, and 5 bases stayed unmatched. The CDR3 has 16 residues. The CDR3 here is CASSEALAGGRETQYF. In nucleotides, the CDR3 is TGTGCCAGCAGTGAAGCGCTAGCGGGGGGTCGGGAGACCCAGTACTTC.

The chain uses TRBV5-1 and TRBJ1-1; D is unresolved. The CDR3 sequence is 15 residues long. Germline V gene sequence: CDR1 SGHRS, CDR2 YFSETQ. Deletions cut 0 bases from V and 0 bases from J, with 9 bases between. CDR3 DNA sequence: TGCGCCAGCAGCTTGGCAGGACTCATGAACACTGAAGCTTTCTTT. Translated: CASSLAGLMNTEAFF.

This clone was seen once. V gene TRBV5-6 combines with J gene TRBJ1-5; no definite D call. In germline, CDR1 is SGHDT, CDR2 YYEEEE. The CDR3 extends over 15 amino acids. V lost 0 bases and J lost 5, with 12 bases in between. CDR3 in DNA: TGTGCCAGCAGCTTGGGTAACAGCCCCTATCAGCCCCAGCATTTT. Encoded protein: CASSLGNSPYQPQHF.

J is TRBJ2-1 and V is TRBV28; possible D gene TRBD2, 6 bases. Trimming took off 3 bases at V and 5 bases at J, with 8 bases between the two ends. This CDR3 spans 13 amino acids. Germline CDR1 MDHEN, CDR2 SYDVKM. CDR3 DNA sequence: TGTGCCAGCAGTTTTGGGACTCACAATGAGCAGTTCTTC. Amino acids: CASSFGTHNEQFF. The whole variable domain, remainder taken from reference TRBV28 and TRBJ2-1, is DVKVTQSSRYLVKRTGEKVFLECVQDMDHENMFWYRQDPGLGLRLIYFSYDVKMKEKGDIPEGYSVSREKKERFSLILESASTNQTSMYLCASSFGTHNEQFFGPGTRLTVL.

The chain couples TRBV10-3 to TRBJ1-1; TRBD1 matches 10 bases. The CDR3 has 15 amino acids. Germline CDR1 and CDR2: ENHRY and SYGVKD. Trimming at V came to 0 bases and at J to 10 bases, leaving 8 bases not matched to a gene. CDR3 DNA: TGTGCCATCAGTGAGTCCCCCGGGACAGGGGAAGTAGCTTTCTTT. Protein product: CAISESPGTGEVAFF.

The J gene is TRBJ2-1, the V gene TRBV5-1; 8 bases are a match to TRBD2. The CDR3 totals 16 residues. Germline-derived CDR1 and CDR2 are SGHRS and YFSETQ. V trimming: 0 bases; J trimming: 8 bases; junction bases outside the gene matches: 10. The CDR3 loop is CASSLEGRGASDEQFF. CDR3 sequence (DNA): TGCGCCAGCAGCTTGGAGGGGCGGGGGGCCTCGGATGAGCAGTTCTTC.

The rearrangement links TRBV7-2 to TRBJ1-1; D possibly corresponds to TRBD1 (6 bases). Germline assignment: CDR1 SGHTA and CDR2 FQGNSA. This CDR3 region has 14 residues. V was clipped by 2 bases and J by 3 bases, with 10 bases between them. The CDR3 here is CASSLIPGDTEAFF. In DNA, the CDR3 is TGTGCCAGCAGCTTAATCCCAGGGGACACTGAAGCTTTCTTT.

The chain couples TRBV28 to TRBJ2-3, with D possibly being TRBD2 (6 bases). The germline V gene has CDR1 MDHEN and CDR2 SYDVKM. Trimming removed 3 bases at V and 1 base at J, with 14 bases between. This CDR3 region has 16 residues. CDR3 coding DNA: TGTGCCAGCAGTTTTACTAGCTTCGTGGGCACAGATACGCAGTATTTT. This codes for CASSFTSFVGTDTQYF.

The genes are TRBV19 and TRBJ2-7, with a weak D call TRBD1 (5 bases). The CDR3 sequence is 13 residues long. Trimming stripped 5 bases from V and 6 bases from J, with 14 bases between. Germline CDR1 is LNHDA and CDR2 is SQIVND (reference sequence). The CDR3: CASSSRTRGEQYF. CDR3 bases: TGTGCCAGTAGTTCCCGGACAAGAGGCGAGCAGTACTTC.

A single count supports this clone. The genes are TRBV10-3 and TRBJ2-5; TRBD2 matches 7 bases. The V gene end was trimmed by 2 bases and the J gene end by 1 base; junction bases not matched to a gene: 7. The germline CDR1 and CDR2 sequences are ENHRY and SYGVKD. The CDR3 spans 16 residues. The CDR3 region is CAISERSSGTQETQYF. The DNA for the CDR3 is TGTGCCATCAGTGAGAGGTCTAGCGGTACCCAAGAGACCCAGTACTTC.

The chain carries TRBV7-6 and TRBJ2-7; 8 bases agree with TRBD1. Unmatched junction bases numbered 5, after V lost 0 bases and J lost 1 base. The CDR3 covers 16 residues. Germline loops: CDR1 SGHVS, CDR2 FNYEAQ. CDR3 in amino acids: CASSLAGQEDSYEQYF. CDR3 nucleotide sequence: TGTGCCAGCAGCTTAGCGGGACAGGAGGATTCCTACGAGCAGTACTTC.